This T cell receptor (beta chain) comes out of a study of immune characterization of retroperitoneal liposarcoma (dated by TCRdb to between 2019 and 2020). The library was made by PCR. Sequenced on a NextSeq 500. TCRdb passed the public sequencing reads through fastp at Q25 and MiXCR, retaining productive beta sequences. Under each unique CDR3 protein, matching rows form one entry showing the most common genes and DNA. Across this sample there are about 12,000 distinct CDR3 sequences, with roughly 47% seen only once. The ten largest account for approximately 13% of the sample. As for this clonotype: Its antigen remains undetermined. The sample holds no much larger clone one base away, and base qualities are not on file.

The germline V and J ends show losses of 7 bases and 7 bases respectively, and no gene match explains 8 bases of the junction. CDR1 and CDR2 are read off the germline V gene (reference sequence) as MNHEY and SMNVEV. The CDR3 sequence holds 14 residues, the cysteine and phenylalanine included. Left in the record is the CDR3 DNA by itself, 42 bases read in frame from the first base. This receptor was identified in a female donor with retroperitoneal liposarcoma. Recombination joined TRBV27 with TRBJ2-5, with 11 bases in between that match TRBD1. Sequences were obtained from tumor tissue. The DNA reads TGTGCCAGCACGGGGGGGACAGGGGGAGGGACCCAGTACTTC. Translated, this is CASTGGTGGGTQYF.